This T cell receptor beta chain stems from a study of beta chain features in type 1 diabetes. Expressed TCRB transcripts got sequenced, as all isolated RNA was reverse transcribed. Measured with immunoSEQ multiplex PCR; TCRdb has only the in-frame clones, and not every one. Seen here are 300,000 to 350,000 clones, approximately 15% observed once, and the top ten hold around 7%. This clone was seen a few times. The sequence was collected from a man aged 30 to 45 in good health. Sequences were obtained from central memory CD4+ T cells from blood.

CDR3 amino acids: CASCRETGELFF. As DNA, the CDR3 is TGTGCCAGCTGCAGGGAAACCGGGGAGCTGTTTTTT. The genes are TRBV7-2 and TRBJ2-2, with D maybe TRBD1 (5 bases). CDR3 length: 12 residues. Germline assignment: CDR1 SGHTA and CDR2 FQGNSA. V was shortened by 8 bases and J by 5 bases, with 9 bases between the two germline ends.